Below are 9 T cell receptor beta chains sequenced from a single sample in a study of identifying expanded T cells in peripheral blood. Using immunoSEQ multiplex PCR, the repertoire was profiled, and TCRdb retains in-frame clones only, with some absent. The sample comprises 100,000 or so clones, about 91% of which are singletons, and 12% to 15% rests with the top ten. Sequencing was performed on blood. Receptors were obtained from a person aged 18 to 70 in good health.

The genes are TRBV5-1 and TRBJ2-7; D perhaps matches TRBD2 (6 bases). In germline, CDR1 is SGHRS, CDR2 YFSETQ. Between the trimmed V and J ends, which lost 3 bases and 6 bases, there was a span of 13 bases. The CDR3 consists of 13 residues. CDR3 sequence: CASSWWGVGEQYF. The CDR3 nucleotides read TGCGCCAGCAGCTGGTGGGGGGTAGGCGAGCAGTACTTC.

CDR3: CASSFIGNLGQPQHF. The CDR3, as DNA: TGTGCCAGCAGCTTCATTGGCAACTTGGGTCAGCCCCAGCATTTT. This chain uses TRBV7-2 with TRBJ1-5, with no clear D. The ends were cut back, 3 bases at V and 6 bases at J, with 15 bases in the middle. This CDR3 is built from 15 residues. The germline V gene has CDR1 SGHTA and CDR2 FQGNSA.

This clone was seen a single time. The chain links TRBV10-2 to TRBJ2-7; 10 nucleotides match TRBD2. Looked up from germline, CDR1 is WSHSY and CDR2 is SAAADI. The ends lost 3 bases at V and 4 bases at J; junction bases unmatched: 12. The CDR3 runs to 17 residues. The CDR3 nucleotides are TGCGCCAGCAGTGAACAAGACCTAGCGGGAGTTTCATACGAGCAGTACTTC. It yields the protein CASSEQDLAGVSYEQYF.

This chain uses TRBV6-6 with TRBJ1-5; D uncertain. V was shortened by 6 bases and J by 2 bases, with 17 bases between the two germline ends. The germline V gene encodes CDR1 MNHNY and CDR2 SVGAGI (reference sequence). This CDR3 comprises 16 residues. The CDR3 nucleotides are TGTGCCAGCAGCCGCGACCTCCCCTCGGGCAATCAGCCCCAGCATTTT. It translates to CASSRDLPSGNQPQHF.

This clone occurred a few times. V gene TRBV13 combines with J gene TRBJ2-7; 10 bases match TRBD1. The length of the CDR3 is 18 residues. V lost 5 bases, J lost 3 bases, and 16 bases stayed unmatched. Germline V gene sequence: CDR1 PRHDT, CDR2 FYEKMQ (reference sequence). The chain's CDR3 is CASSSIRTGGTQRYEQYF. The DNA of the CDR3 is TGTGCCAGCAGCAGCATAAGGACAGGGGGGACCCAACGCTACGAGCAGTACTTC.

This sequence joins TRBV11-2 and TRBJ2-7; D is uncertain. CDR3 size: 13 residues. CDR1 is SGHAT and CDR2 is FQNNGV in the germline V gene. Trimming left V 3 bases short and J 4 bases short, with 10 bases between. The CDR3, as DNA: TGTGCCAGCAGCTTTGTTGGGGAATACGAGCAGTACTTC. Its translation is CASSFVGEYEQYF.

The J gene is TRBJ1-2, the V gene TRBV5-1; weak D call: TRBD1 (5 bases). CDR1 and CDR2 from the germline V gene are SGHRS and YFSETQ. CDR3 length: 15 amino acids. V was trimmed by 0 bases and J by 4 bases, leaving 13 bases between them. CDR3 nucleotides: TGCGCCAGCAGCTTGGGGGTGACAGAGTTCTATGGCTACACCTTC. Translation: CASSLGVTEFYGYTF.

This chain joins TRBV5-6 and TRBJ1-5, with D unclear. Per germline, CDR1 SGHDT and CDR2 YYEEEE. The CDR3 runs 16 residues. Trimming left V 4 bases short and J 5 bases short, with 19 bases between. The CDR3 DNA is TGTGCCAGCAGCCCAGCCACCCACCGACGGGATCAGCCCCAGCATTTT. Translated, it gives CASSPATHRRDQPQHF. Full variable domain (remainder filled in from reference TRBV5-6 and TRBJ1-5): DAGVTQSPTHLIKTRGQQVTLRCSPKSGHDTVSWYQQALGQGPQFIFQYYEEEERQRGNFPDRFSGHQFPNYSSELNVNALLLGDSALYLCASSPATHRRDQPQHFGDGTRLSIL.

The rearrangement uses TRBV28 and TRBJ1-1; 8 nucleotides match TRBD1. This CDR3 region has 14 residues. V lost 4 bases and J lost 6; bases outside the gene matches: 7. Germline V gives CDR1 MDHEN, CDR2 SYDVKM. The CDR3 reads CASSSGQGVAEAFF. The CDR3 DNA reads as TGTGCCAGCAGTTCAGGACAGGGAGTCGCTGAAGCTTTCTTT.